A selection of T cell receptor beta chains follows, all from one sample in a study of blood T cell repertoires in COVID-19. Generated by immunoSEQ multiplex PCR, the TCRdb table keeps only in-frame clones and is missing some. The sample carries about 400,000 clones, about 90% recorded once. The sample consisted of PBMCs or T cells enriched from blood (not recorded which). These receptors all stem from a woman aged 30 to 39 who had recovered from COVID-19. CDR3s include the opening cysteine and the closing phenylalanine or tryptophan. D genes are given only for firm matches. Clone sizes are given selectively: once, few, many, or a class where the clone is expanded.

DNA	CDR3	D	size	V	J
TGTGCCAGAGAGAGGACAGGGGGGCCTGGAAACACCATATATTTT	CARERTGGPGNTIYF	TRBD1	NA	TRBV2	TRBJ1-3
TGTGCCAGCAGTGAGAATAGGGGCGCGGGGTATAGCAATCAGCCCCAGCATTTT	CASSENRGAGYSNQPQHF	NA	NA	TRBV6-1	TRBJ1-5
TGTGCCAGCAGCTGGGGACAGGGTACCTACGAGCAGTACTTC	CASSWGQGTYEQYF	TRBD1	NA	TRBV28	TRBJ2-7
TGTGCCAGCGGTGGACGGCGGGCGAACACCGGGGAGCTGTTTTTT	CASGGRRANTGELFF	NA	NA	TRBV2	TRBJ2-2
TGTGCCAGCAGTCCAGGGGGTGAGCCCTACAATGAGCAGTTCTTC	CASSPGGEPYNEQFF	TRBD1	NA	TRBV7-2	TRBJ2-1
TGTGCCAGCAGCCGAGACTCAACTAGCGGGAGGAACACAGATACGCAGTATTTT	CASSRDSTSGRNTDTQYF	TRBD2	NA	TRBV14	TRBJ2-3
TGTGCCAGCTCACCATTACAGAAATCCTATAATTCACCCCTCCACTTT	CASSPLQKSYNSPLHF	NA	NA	TRBV18	TRBJ1-6
TGTGCCAGCAGGCAATGGGGGCTAGCGGGAGCCTACGAGCAGTACTTC	CASRQWGLAGAYEQYF	TRBD2	NA	TRBV28	TRBJ2-7
TGTGCCTGGAGTGTGCAGGGGGATCAGCCCCAGCATTTT	CAWSVQGDQPQHF	TRBD1	NA	TRBV30	TRBJ1-5
TGCGCCAGCAGCCTCGACCTAGCGGGGGGGCTCACAGATACGCAGTATTTT	CASSLDLAGGLTDTQYF	TRBD2	NA	TRBV5-1	TRBJ2-3
TGTGCCAGCAGCCTAAGGGGCGGCGAGCAGTTCTTC	CASSLRGGEQFF	NA	NA	TRBV7-8	TRBJ2-1
TGCGCCAGCAGCTCCGCGATAGCGGGGGAACACAATGAGCAGTTCTTC	CASSSAIAGEHNEQFF	TRBD2	NA	TRBV5-1	TRBJ2-1
TGTGCCAGTAAAGTGGTTGGGGCAGGGGGCTACACCTTC	CASKVVGAGGYTF	NA	NA	TRBV19	TRBJ1-2
TGTGCCAGCAGCGGACAGCCCGACACTGAAGCTTTCTTT	CASSGQPDTEAFF	NA	NA	TRBV2	TRBJ1-1
TGTGCCAGCAGTGATCCTACCAACTATGGCTACACCTTC	CASSDPTNYGYTF	NA	NA	TRBV25-1	TRBJ1-2
TGTGCCAGCAGTTTGACAGGGGATGGCTACACCTTC	CASSLTGDGYTF	TRBD1	NA	TRBV27	TRBJ1-2
TGTGCCAGCAGCTCGGGGCGGGAGGTAGGGTATGAGCAGTTCTTC	CASSSGREVGYEQFF	TRBD2	NA	TRBV11-2	TRBJ2-1
TGCAGCGTTGAAGATAATGAACAGGGCTACGAGCAGTACTTC	CSVEDNEQGYEQYF	NA	once	TRBV29-1	TRBJ2-7
TGTGCCAGCAGTGAAGGAGTGGAGGTCGAAAAACTGTTTTTT	CASSEGVEVEKLFF	NA	NA	TRBV6-1	TRBJ1-4
TGCGCCAGCAGCTCGTCGGGGGGCCGAAATCAGCCCCAGCATTTT	CASSSSGGRNQPQHF	NA	NA	TRBV5-1	TRBJ1-5
TGTGCCAGCAGCTTAGGAGGTAGCGTCTACGAGCAGTACTTC	CASSLGGSVYEQYF	NA	NA	TRBV11-3	TRBJ2-7
TGTGCCAGCAGCCTTGCTTGGACAGGGGTGACCTACGAGCAGTACTTC	CASSLAWTGVTYEQYF	TRBD1	once	TRBV14	TRBJ2-7
TGTGCCAGCAGTGAGATTCAGGGGGCGGGTTATGGCTACACCTTC	CASSEIQGAGYGYTF	TRBD1	few	TRBV6-1	TRBJ1-2
TGTGCCAGCAGTGAAAACAGGGGGTCTTCTGGAAACACCATATATTTT	CASSENRGSSGNTIYF	TRBD1	once	TRBV2	TRBJ1-3
TGTGCCAGCCCCACGAGGGGGCGAAGATATAATTCACCCCTCCACTTT	CASPTRGRRYNSPLHF	NA	NA	TRBV21-1	TRBJ1-6
TGTGCCAGCAGTTTACCCCGGGGGGGCTCCTACGAGCAGTACTTC	CASSLPRGGSYEQYF	TRBD2	NA	TRBV28	TRBJ2-7
TGTGCCAGCAGCTTAGTTGCAGGGGGCTACGAGCAGTACTTC	CASSLVAGGYEQYF	TRBD1	NA	TRBV11-2	TRBJ2-7
TGTGCCAGCAGTTATTCAGGAACTAACTATGGCTACACCTTC	CASSYSGTNYGYTF	NA	NA	TRBV6-5	TRBJ1-2
TGTGCCAGCAGCCAAGATCCGGGAGGAGCCTACAATGAGCAGTTCTTC	CASSQDPGGAYNEQFF	TRBD2	NA	TRBV4-2	TRBJ2-1
TGTGCCAGCACCAAGGGGGGGGACGGCTACACCTTC	CASTKGGDGYTF	NA	NA	TRBV12-3/TRBV12-4	TRBJ1-2
TGTGCTAGCAGCACCGGGGGAGGGTACGAGCAGTACTTC	CASSTGGGYEQYF	TRBD2	NA	TRBV7-7	TRBJ2-7